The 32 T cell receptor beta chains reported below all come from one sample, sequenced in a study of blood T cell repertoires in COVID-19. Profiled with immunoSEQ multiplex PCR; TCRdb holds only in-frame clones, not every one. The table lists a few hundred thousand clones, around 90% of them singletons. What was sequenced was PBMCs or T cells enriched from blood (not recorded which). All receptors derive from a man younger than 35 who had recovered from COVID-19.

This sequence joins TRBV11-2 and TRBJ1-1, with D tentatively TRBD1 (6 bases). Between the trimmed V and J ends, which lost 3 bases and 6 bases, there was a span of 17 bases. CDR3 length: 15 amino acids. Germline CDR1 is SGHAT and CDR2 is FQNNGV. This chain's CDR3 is CASSFGTKSISEAFF. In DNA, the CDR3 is TGTGCCAGCAGCTTTGGGACAAAGTCAATCTCTGAAGCTTTCTTT.

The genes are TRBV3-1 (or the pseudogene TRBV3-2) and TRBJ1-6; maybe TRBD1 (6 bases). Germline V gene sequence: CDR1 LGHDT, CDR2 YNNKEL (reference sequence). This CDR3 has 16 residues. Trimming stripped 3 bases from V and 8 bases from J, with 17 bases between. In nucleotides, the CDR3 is TGTGCCAGCAGCCAGGATCGAACAGGGTATCATTCACCCCTCCACTTT. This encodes CASSQDRTGYHSPLHF.

The CDR3 coding sequence is TGTGCCAGCAGCTCTGGAGTTAACGAGCAGTACTTC. Residues: CASSSGVNEQYF. The V and J genes are TRBV9 and TRBJ2-7; D ambiguous. Looked up from germline, CDR1 is SGDLS and CDR2 is YYNGEE. The CDR3 contains 12 residues. Trimming removed 4 bases from V and 5 bases from J, with 10 bases in between.

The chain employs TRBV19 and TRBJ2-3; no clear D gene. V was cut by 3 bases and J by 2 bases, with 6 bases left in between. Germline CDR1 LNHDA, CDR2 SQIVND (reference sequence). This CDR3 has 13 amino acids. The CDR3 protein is CASSILHTDTQYF. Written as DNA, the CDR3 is TGTGCCAGTAGTATTTTACACACAGATACGCAGTATTTT.

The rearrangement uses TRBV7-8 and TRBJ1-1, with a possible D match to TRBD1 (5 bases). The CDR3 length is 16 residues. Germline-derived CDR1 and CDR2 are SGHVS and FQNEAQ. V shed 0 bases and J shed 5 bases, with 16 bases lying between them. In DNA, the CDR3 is TGTGCCAGCAGCTTAGCCCCCCAGGGAAGTCGGACTGAAGCTTTCTTT. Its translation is CASSLAPQGSRTEAFF.

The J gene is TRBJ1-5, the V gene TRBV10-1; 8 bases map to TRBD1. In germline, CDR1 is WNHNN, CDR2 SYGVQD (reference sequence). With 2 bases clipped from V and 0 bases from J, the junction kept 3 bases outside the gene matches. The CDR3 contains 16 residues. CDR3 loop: CASSERQGYSNQPQHF. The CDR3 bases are TGCGCCAGCAGTGAGAGACAGGGGTATAGCAATCAGCCCCAGCATTTT.

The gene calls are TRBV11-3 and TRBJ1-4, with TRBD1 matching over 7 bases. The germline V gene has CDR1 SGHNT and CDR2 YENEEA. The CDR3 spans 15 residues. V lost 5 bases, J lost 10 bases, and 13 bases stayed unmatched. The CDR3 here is CASSRRTGVSGKLFF. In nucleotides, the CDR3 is TGTGCCAGCAGCCGACGGACAGGTGTTTCAGGAAAACTGTTTTTT. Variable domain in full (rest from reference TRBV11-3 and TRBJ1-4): EAGVVQSPRYKIIEKKQPVAFWCNPISGHNTLYWYLQNLGQGPELLIRYENEEAVDDSQLPKDRFSAERLKGVDSTLKIQPAELGDSAVYLCASSRRTGVSGKLFFGSGTQLSVL.

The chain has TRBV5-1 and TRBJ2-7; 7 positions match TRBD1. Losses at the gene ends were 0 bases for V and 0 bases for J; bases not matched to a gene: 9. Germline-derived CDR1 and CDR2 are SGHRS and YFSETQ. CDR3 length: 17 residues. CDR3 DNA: TGCGCCAGCAGCTTGGTGGCAGGGGGTAAGAGCTCCTACGAGCAGTACTTC. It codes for CASSLVAGGKSSYEQYF. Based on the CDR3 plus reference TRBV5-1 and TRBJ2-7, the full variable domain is KAGVTQTPRYLIKTRGQQVTLSCSPISGHRSVSWYQQTPGQGLQFLFEYFSETQRNKGNFPGRFSGRQFSNSRSEMNVSTLELGDSALYLCASSLVAGGKSSYEQYFGPGTRLTVT.

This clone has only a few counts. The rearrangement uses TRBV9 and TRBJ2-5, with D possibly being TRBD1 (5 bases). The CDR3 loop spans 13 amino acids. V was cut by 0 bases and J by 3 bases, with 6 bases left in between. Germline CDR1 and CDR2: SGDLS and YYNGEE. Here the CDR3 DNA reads TGTGCCAGCAGCGTAGCAGGGAAAGAGACCCAGTACTTC. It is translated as CASSVAGKETQYF.

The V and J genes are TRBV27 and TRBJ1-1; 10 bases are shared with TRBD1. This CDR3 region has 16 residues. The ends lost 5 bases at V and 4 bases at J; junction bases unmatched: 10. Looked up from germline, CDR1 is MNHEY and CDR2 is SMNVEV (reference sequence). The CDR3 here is CASSLTRQGAGTEAFF. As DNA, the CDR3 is TGTGCCAGCAGTCTAACACGACAGGGGGCGGGCACTGAAGCTTTCTTT.

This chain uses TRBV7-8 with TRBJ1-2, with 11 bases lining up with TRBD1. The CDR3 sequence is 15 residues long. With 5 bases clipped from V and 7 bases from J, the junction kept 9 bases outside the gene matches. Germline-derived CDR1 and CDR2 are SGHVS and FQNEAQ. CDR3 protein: CASSQGQGDRGGYTF. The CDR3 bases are TGTGCCAGCAGCCAGGGACAGGGGGATCGAGGTGGCTACACCTTC. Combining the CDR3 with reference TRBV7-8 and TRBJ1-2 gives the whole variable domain GAGVSQSPRYKVAKRGQDVALRCDPISGHVSLFWYQQALGQGPEFLTYFQNEAQLDKSGLPSDRFFAERPEGSVSTLKIQRTQQEDSAVYLCASSQGQGDRGGYTFGSGTRLTVV.

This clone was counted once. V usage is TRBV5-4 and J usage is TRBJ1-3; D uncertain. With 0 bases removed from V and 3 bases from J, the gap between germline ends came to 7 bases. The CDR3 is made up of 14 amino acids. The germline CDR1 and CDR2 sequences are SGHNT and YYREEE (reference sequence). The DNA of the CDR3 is TGTGCCAGCAGCTTGGACAGTGGTGGAAACACCATATATTTT. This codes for CASSLDSGGNTIYF.

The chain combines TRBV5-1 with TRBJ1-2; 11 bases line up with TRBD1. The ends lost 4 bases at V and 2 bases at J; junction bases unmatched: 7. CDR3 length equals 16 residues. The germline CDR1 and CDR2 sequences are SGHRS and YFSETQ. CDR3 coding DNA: TGCGCCAGCAGCCAGCCGGGGACAGGGGGGAACTATGGCTACACCTTC. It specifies CASSQPGTGGNYGYTF. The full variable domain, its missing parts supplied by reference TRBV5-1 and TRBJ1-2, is KAGVTQTPRYLIKTRGQQVTLSCSPISGHRSVSWYQQTPGQGLQFLFEYFSETQRNKGNFPGRFSGRQFSNSRSEMNVSTLELGDSALYLCASSQPGTGGNYGYTFGSGTRLTVV.

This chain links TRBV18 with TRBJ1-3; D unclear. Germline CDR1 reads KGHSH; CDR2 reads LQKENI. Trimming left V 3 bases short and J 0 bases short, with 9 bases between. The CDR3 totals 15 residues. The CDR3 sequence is CASSPAGYSGNTIYF. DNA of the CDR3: TGTGCCAGCTCACCGGCCGGGTACTCTGGAAACACCATATATTTT.

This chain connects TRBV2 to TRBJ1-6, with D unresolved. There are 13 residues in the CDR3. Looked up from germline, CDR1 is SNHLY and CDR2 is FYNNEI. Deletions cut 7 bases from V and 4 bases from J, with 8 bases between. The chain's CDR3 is CASKELYNSPLHF. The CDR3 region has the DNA TGTGCCAGCAAAGAGCTGTATAATTCACCCCTCCACTTT.

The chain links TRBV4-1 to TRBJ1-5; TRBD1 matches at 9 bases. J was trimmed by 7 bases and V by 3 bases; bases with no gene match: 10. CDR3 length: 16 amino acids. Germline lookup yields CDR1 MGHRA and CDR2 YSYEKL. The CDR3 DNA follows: TGCGCCAGCAGCCAGAGGACAGGGGATTCGACCCAGCCCCAGCATTTT. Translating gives CASSQRTGDSTQPQHF.

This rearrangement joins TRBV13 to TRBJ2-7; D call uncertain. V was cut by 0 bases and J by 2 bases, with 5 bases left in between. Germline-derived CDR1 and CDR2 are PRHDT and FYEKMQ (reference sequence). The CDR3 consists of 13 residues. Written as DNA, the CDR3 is TGTGCCAGCAGCTTAGGGACAACCTACGAGCAGTACTTC. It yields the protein CASSLGTTYEQYF.

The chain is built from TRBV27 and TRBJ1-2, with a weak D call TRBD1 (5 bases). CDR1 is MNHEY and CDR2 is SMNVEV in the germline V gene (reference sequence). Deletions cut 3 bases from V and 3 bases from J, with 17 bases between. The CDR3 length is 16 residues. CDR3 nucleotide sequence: TGTGCCAGCAGTTTTGACAGCCGAAACCCCCACTATGGCTACACCTTC. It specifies CASSFDSRNPHYGYTF.

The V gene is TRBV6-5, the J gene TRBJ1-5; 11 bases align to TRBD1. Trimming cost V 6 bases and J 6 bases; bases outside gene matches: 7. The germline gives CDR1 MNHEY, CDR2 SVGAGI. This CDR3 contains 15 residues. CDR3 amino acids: CASSLGTGGSQPQHF. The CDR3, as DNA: TGTGCCAGCAGCCTCGGGACAGGGGGTTCTCAGCCCCAGCATTTT.

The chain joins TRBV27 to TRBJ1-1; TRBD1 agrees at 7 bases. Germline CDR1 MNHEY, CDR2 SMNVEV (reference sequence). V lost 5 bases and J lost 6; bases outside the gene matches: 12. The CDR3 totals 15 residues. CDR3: CASSPRGGGGSEAFF. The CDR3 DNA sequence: TGTGCCAGCAGTCCGAGGGGAGGAGGGGGCTCTGAAGCTTTCTTT.

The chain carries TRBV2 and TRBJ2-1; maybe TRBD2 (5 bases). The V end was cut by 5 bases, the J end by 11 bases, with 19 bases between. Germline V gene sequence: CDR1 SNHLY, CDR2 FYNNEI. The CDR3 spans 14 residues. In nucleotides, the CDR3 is TGTGCCAGCAGTATACTAGTGTCCTCCCGGAAGCAGTTCTTC. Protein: CASSILVSSRKQFF.

The CDR3 loop reads CASSLFRKNRAGTEAFF. The CDR3 DNA sequence: TGTGCCAGCAGTTTATTTCGGAAAAACAGGGCCGGGACTGAAGCTTTCTTT. This chain links TRBV28 with TRBJ1-1, with D perhaps matching TRBD1 (6 bases). V was clipped by 1 base and J by 5 bases, with 20 bases between them. The CDR3 runs to 17 residues. The V gene's germline CDR1 is MDHEN and CDR2 SYDVKM. The whole variable domain, remainder taken from reference TRBV28 and TRBJ1-1, is DVKVTQSSRYLVKRTGEKVFLECVQDMDHENMFWYRQDPGLGLRLIYFSYDVKMKEKGDIPEGYSVSREKKERFSLILESASTNQTSMYLCASSLFRKNRAGTEAFFGQGTRLTVV.

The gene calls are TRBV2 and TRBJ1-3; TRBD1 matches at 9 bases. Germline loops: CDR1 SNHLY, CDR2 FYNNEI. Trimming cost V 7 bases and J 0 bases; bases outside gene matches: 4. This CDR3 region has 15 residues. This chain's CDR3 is CASKGQGLSGNTIYF. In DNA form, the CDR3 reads TGTGCCAGCAAGGGACAGGGCCTCTCTGGAAACACCATATATTTT.

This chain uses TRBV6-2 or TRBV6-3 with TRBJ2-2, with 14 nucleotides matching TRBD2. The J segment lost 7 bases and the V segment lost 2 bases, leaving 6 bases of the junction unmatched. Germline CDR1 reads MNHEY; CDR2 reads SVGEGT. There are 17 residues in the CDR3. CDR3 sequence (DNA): TGTGCCAGCAGTTACGCGACTAGCGGGAGGGGGAGCGGGGAGCTGTTTTTT. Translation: CASSYATSGRGSGELFF.

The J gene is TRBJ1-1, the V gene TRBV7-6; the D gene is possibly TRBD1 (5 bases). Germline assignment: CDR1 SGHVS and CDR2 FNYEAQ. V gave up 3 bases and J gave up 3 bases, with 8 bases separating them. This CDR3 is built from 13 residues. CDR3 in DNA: TGTGCCAGCAGCTTGTGGGGGGACACTGAAGCTTTCTTT. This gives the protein CASSLWGDTEAFF.

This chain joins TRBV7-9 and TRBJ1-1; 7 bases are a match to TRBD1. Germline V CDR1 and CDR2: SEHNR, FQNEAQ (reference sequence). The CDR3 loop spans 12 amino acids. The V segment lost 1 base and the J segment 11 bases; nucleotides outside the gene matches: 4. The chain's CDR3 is CASSLEGALAFF. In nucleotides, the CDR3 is TGTGCCAGCAGCTTAGAGGGGGCTTTGGCTTTCTTT.

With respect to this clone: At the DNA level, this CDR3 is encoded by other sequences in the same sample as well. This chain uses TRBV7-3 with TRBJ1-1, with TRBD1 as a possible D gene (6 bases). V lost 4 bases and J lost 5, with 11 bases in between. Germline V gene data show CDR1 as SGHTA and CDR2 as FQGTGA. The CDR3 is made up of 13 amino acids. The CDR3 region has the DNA TGTGCCAGCAGCTCTCAACAGGGAACTGAAGCTTTCTTT. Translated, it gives CASSSQQGTEAFF.

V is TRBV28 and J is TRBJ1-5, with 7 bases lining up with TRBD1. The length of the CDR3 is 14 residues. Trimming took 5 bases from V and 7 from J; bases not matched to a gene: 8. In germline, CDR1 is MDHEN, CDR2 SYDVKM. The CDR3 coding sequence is TGTGCCAGCAGTAAGGGGGCAATAGGACAGCCCCAGCATTTT. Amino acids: CASSKGAIGQPQHF.

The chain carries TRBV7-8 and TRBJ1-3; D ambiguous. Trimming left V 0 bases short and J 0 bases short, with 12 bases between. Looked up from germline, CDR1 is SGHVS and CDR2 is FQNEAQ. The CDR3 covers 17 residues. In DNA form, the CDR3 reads TGTGCCAGCAGCTTAGCATCTGTGACACTCTCTGGAAACACCATATATTTT. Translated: CASSLASVTLSGNTIYF.

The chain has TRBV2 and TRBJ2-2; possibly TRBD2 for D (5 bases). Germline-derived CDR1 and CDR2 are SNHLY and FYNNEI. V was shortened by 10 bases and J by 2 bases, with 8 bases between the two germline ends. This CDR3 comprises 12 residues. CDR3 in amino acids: CATTSNTGELFF. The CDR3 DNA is TGTGCCACCACTAGTAACACCGGGGAGCTGTTTTTT.

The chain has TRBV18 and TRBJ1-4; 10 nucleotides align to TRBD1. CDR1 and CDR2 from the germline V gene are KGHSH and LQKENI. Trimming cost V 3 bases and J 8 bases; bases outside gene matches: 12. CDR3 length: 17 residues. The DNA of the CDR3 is TGTGCCAGCTCACCGGGCACGACGACAGGGGGCGCGGAAAAACTGTTTTTT. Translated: CASSPGTTTGGAEKLFF. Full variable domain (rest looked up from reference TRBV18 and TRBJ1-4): NAGVMQNPRHLVRRRGQEARLRCSPMKGHSHVYWYRQLPEEGLKFMVYLQKENIIDESGMPKERFSAEFPKEGPSILRIQQVVRGDSAAYFCASSPGTTTGGAEKLFFGSGTQLSVL.

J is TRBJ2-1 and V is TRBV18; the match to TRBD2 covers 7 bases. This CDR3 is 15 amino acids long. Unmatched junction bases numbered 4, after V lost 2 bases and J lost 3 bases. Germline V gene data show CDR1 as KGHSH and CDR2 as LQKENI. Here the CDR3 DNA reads TGTGCCAGCTCACCATCTAGCGGTAACTACAATGAGCAGTTCTTC. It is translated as CASSPSSGNYNEQFF.